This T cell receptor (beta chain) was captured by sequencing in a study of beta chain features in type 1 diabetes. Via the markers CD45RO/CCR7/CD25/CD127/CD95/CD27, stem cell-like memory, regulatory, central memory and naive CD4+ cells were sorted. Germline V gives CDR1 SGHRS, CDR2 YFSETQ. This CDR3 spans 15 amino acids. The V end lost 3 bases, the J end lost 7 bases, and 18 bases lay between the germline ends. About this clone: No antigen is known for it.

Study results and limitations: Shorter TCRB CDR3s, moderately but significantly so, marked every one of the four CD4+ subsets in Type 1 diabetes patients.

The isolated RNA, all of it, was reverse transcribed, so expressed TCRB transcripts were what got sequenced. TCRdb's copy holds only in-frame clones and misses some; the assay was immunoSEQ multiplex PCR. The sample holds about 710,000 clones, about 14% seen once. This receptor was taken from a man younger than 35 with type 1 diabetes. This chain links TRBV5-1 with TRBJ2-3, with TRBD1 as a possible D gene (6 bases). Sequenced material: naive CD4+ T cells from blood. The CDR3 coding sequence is TGCGCCAGCAGCTCCTCCCCCGGGACATCCCATACGCAGTATTTT. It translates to CASSSSPGTSHTQYF.